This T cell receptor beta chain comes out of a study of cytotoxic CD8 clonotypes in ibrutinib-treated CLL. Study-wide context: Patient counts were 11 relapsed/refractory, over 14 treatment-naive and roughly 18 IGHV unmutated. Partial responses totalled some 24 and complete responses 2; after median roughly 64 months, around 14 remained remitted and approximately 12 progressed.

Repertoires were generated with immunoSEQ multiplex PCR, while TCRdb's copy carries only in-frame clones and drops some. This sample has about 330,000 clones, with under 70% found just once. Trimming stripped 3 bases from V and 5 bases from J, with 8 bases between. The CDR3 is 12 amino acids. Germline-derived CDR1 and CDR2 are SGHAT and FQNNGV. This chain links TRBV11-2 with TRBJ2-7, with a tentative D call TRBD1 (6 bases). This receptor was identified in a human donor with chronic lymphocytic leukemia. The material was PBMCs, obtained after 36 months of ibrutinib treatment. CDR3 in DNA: TGTGCCAGCAGCTTGACAGGTAACGAGCAGTACTTC. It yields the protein CASSLTGNEQYF.